This TCR beta chain was observed in a study of T-cell reconstitution after alpha-beta-depleted transplantation in children. This clonotype has just a few counts. As it was prepared, the TCRbeta library received unique molecular identifiers. TCRdb reanalysed the PCR reads using MiXCR and keeps one entry per CDR3 protein. The sample comprises about 360,000 distinct CDR3 sequences, about an eighth of which are singletons, and around 4.5% rests with the top ten. Deletions cut 1 base from V and 0 bases from J, with 0 bases between. Germline-derived CDR1 and CDR2 are LNHNV and YYDKDF (reference sequence). The CDR3 length is 13 residues.

V gene TRBV15 combines with J gene TRBJ2-2, with D unclear. The source material was PBMCs, sampled from the stem cell graft. The clonotype was recovered from a human donor who donated a stem cell graft to a child with Fanconi anemia. The CDR3 coding sequence is TGTGCCACCAGCAGAGCGAACACCGGGGAGCTGTTTTTT. Translated, it gives CATSRANTGELFF.